These T cell receptor beta chains were read from a single sample in a study of shared clonotypes between healthy human individuals. Produced via immunoSEQ multiplex PCR; TCRdb's table is partial and in-frame only. Among around 1.5 million clones listed, 95% to 99% were seen once. Material: naive CD4+ T cells sorted from blood. The receptor set was obtained from a man aged 25 to 40 in good health. Both conserved end residues are part of each CDR3. The D gene is left open where the match is weak. Not every row has a clone size; where given, it reads once, few, many or a size class.

NA	TRBJ2-1	TRBV23-1	NA	TGCGCCAGCAGTCCCCAATCAGAGAGCTCCTACAATGAGCAGTTCTTC	CASSPQSESSYNEQFF
NA	TRBJ2-5	TRBV7-7	NA	TGTGCCAGCAGCATAACAGGGCCCCAAGAGACCCAGTACTTC	CASSITGPQETQYF
once	TRBJ1-1	TRBV18	NA	TGTGCCAGCTCATTGGGACGGCATGGGGAAGCTTTCTTT	CASSLGRHGEAFF
NA	TRBJ2-7	TRBV5-1	TRBD2	TGCGCCAGCAGCATAGGGACTAGCGGAGTTTTATACGAGCAGTACTTC	CASSIGTSGVLYEQYF
NA	TRBJ2-5	TRBV28	TRBD2	TGTGCCAGCAGTTTAACCGGGACTAGCGGGAGCGGAGGAGAGACCCAGTACTTC	CASSLTGTSGSGGETQYF
NA	TRBJ1-4	TRBV5-1	TRBD1	TGCGCCAGCAGCTTGGCAACAGGGGGCGAGGAAAAACTGTTTTTT	CASSLATGGEEKLFF
NA	TRBJ2-1	TRBV29-1	NA	TGCAGCGTGGGGGGGCGGAATGAGCAGTTCTTC	CSVGGRNEQFF
NA	TRBJ2-7	TRBV28	TRBD2	TGTGCCAGCAGCTCACGACTAGCGGGAGGGAGTTTCTACGAGCAGTACTTC	CASSSRLAGGSFYEQYF
NA	TRBJ2-1	TRBV9	NA	TGTGCCAGCAGCGTAGACCCCCCTGAGCAGTTCTTC	CASSVDPPEQFF
NA	TRBJ1-3	TRBV28	NA	TGTGCCAGCAGTCGGGGTTTCTCTGGAAACACCATATATTTT	CASSRGFSGNTIYF
NA	TRBJ2-5	TRBV6-6	NA	TGTGCCAGCAGTTGGGGAACTAGTGGGACCCAGTACTTC	CASSWGTSGTQYF
NA	TRBJ2-7	TRBV5-1	TRBD2	TGCGCCAGCAGCCAGGGACTAGCGGAGACCTACGAGCAGTACTTC	CASSQGLAETYEQYF
NA	TRBJ2-2	TRBV19	NA	TGTGCCAGTAGAAACGGGGGACTCGCAGGGGAGCTGTTTTTT	CASRNGGLAGELFF
NA	TRBJ2-7	TRBV5-4	TRBD2	TGTGCCAGCAGCTTGCGGATACTAGCGGACTCCTACGAGCAGTACTTC	CASSLRILADSYEQYF
NA	TRBJ1-1	TRBV19	NA	TGTGCCAGTAGTATAGGGACAGTGAATGCGGTCACTGAAGCTTTCTTT	CASSIGTVNAVTEAFF
NA	TRBJ2-7	TRBV15	NA	TGTGCCACCCGGTTGGGGGGGCTCCCCTACGAGCAGTACTTC	CATRLGGLPYEQYF
NA	TRBJ2-1	TRBV9	NA	TGTGCCAGCAGTCCACATAGCTGGAGCTCCTACAATGAGCAGTTCTTC	CASSPHSWSSYNEQFF
NA	TRBJ2-2	TRBV30	NA	TGTGCCTGGAGCCGGGACAACACCGGGGAGCTGTTTTTT	CAWSRDNTGELFF
NA	TRBJ2-2	TRBV9	NA	TGTGCCAGCAGCGTCGGGCCTAACACCGGGGAGCTGTTTTTT	CASSVGPNTGELFF
once	TRBJ1-4	TRBV25-1	TRBD1	TGTGCCAGCAGTGAATATGGGGGACAGGGTAATGAAAAACTGTTTTTT	CASSEYGGQGNEKLFF
NA	TRBJ2-7	TRBV19	NA	TGTGCCAGTAGGATGAGGGGGAGGAACGAGCAGTACTTC	CASRMRGRNEQYF
NA	TRBJ1-2	TRBV10-3	TRBD1	TGTGCCATCACCGGACAGGGGGCTGGCTACACCTTC	CAITGQGAGYTF
NA	TRBJ1-5	TRBV7-8	TRBD1	TGTGCCAGCAGCTCAGGGACAGGGGGTAATCAGCCCCAGCATTTT	CASSSGTGGNQPQHF
NA	TRBJ1-4	TRBV7-2	NA	TGTGCCAGCAGCTTAGGACGGGCTAATGAAAAACTGTTTTTT	CASSLGRANEKLFF
once	TRBJ2-5	TRBV4-3	NA	TGCGCCAGCAGCCCGACTAGTCAAGGAGAGACCCAGTACTTC	CASSPTSQGETQYF
NA	TRBJ2-7	TRBV2	TRBD1	TGTGCCAGCATGTTGGACAGGGGAAATTACGAGCAGTACTTC	CASMLDRGNYEQYF
NA	TRBJ1-1	TRBV10-1	NA	TGCGCCAGCAGTGAGTCTTGGCAGGGAAGAACTGAAGCTTTCTTT	CASSESWQGRTEAFF
NA	TRBJ2-7	TRBV7-9	TRBD1	TGTGCCAGCAGCCCCGGGGACAGCACCTACGAGCAGTACTTC	CASSPGDSTYEQYF